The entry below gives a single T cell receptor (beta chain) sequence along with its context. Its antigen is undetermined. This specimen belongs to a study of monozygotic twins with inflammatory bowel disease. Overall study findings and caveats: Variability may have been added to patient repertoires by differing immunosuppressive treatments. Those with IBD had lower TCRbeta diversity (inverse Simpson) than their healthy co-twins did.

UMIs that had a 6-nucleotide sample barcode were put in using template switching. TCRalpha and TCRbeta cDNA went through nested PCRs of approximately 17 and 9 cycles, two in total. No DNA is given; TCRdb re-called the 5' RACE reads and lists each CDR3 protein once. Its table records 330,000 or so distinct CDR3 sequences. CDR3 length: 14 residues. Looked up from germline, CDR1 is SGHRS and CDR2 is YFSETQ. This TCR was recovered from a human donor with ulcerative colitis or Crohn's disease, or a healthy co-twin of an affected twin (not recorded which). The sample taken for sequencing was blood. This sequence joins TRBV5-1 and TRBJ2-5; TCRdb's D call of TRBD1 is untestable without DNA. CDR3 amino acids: CASSLQGAIETQYF. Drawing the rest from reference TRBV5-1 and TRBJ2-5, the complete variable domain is KAGVTQTPRYLIKTRGQQVTLSCSPISGHRSVSWYQQTPGQGLQFLFEYFSETQRNKGNFPGRFSGRQFSNSRSEMNVSTLELGDSALYLCASSLQGAIETQYFGPGTRLLVL.